The 7 T cell receptor beta chains below all came from one sample that was sequenced in a study of cytomegalovirus exposure and HLA in healthy donors. In the PCR, 60 Vbeta and 13 Jbeta primers were used. Profiled with immunoSEQ multiplex PCR; TCRdb holds only in-frame clones, not every one. The sample has about 150,000 clones, approximately 72% seen once. The sample comprised PBMCs. Receptor source: a man aged 35-49 years in good health and CMV-seronegative.

The chain uses TRBV9 and TRBJ2-7, with TRBD2 identical over 11 bases. This CDR3 region has 15 residues. The trim removed 4 bases at V and 3 bases at J, leaving 6 bases unmatched. From germline, CDR1 is SGDLS and CDR2 YYNGEE. DNA of the CDR3: TGTGCCAGCAGCCCATCGACTAGCGGGGACTACGAGCAGTACTTC. Amino acids: CASSPSTSGDYEQYF.

The chain recombines TRBV7-6 with TRBJ2-5; tentative D call: TRBD2 (7 bases). The J call is uncertain, as TRBJ2-7 better fits the DNA end. This CDR3 is built from 14 residues. CDR1 and CDR2 (germline): SGHVS, FNYEAQ. CDR3 protein: CASSLGGGAYEQYF. The CDR3 DNA reads TGTGCCAGCAGCCTAGGAGGGGGGGCCTACGAGCAGTACTTC.

This clone was seen once. This chain joins TRBV5-1 and TRBJ1-2; D perhaps matches TRBD1 (6 bases). The CDR3 consists of 15 residues. Germline assignment: CDR1 SGHRS and CDR2 YFSETQ. Trimming removed 3 bases at V and 4 bases at J, with 16 bases between. This chain's CDR3 is CASSWERGRLYGYTF. CDR3 nucleotides: TGCGCCAGCAGCTGGGAGCGGGGGCGTCTCTATGGCTACACCTTC.

The chain carries TRBV5-1 and TRBJ2-3; 7 bases are shared with TRBD1. CDR3 size: 16 residues. After removal of 1 base from V and 1 base from J, the junction contained 6 bases not matched to a gene. The germline gives CDR1 SGHRS, CDR2 YFSETQ. The CDR3 reads CASSLSTGARTDTQYF. The CDR3 bases are TGCGCCAGCAGCTTGAGTACAGGGGCCCGCACAGATACGCAGTATTTT.

CDR3: CATSGGPGFTDTQYF. The CDR3 DNA reads as TGTGCCACTAGCGGGGGGCCCGGGTTCACAGATACGCAGTATTTT. The chain couples TRBV19 to TRBJ2-3, with 11 bases aligning to TRBD2. The germline gives CDR1 LNHDA, CDR2 SQIVND (reference sequence). The CDR3 covers 15 residues. V shed 10 bases and J 2 bases; nucleotides not matched to a gene: 8.

This chain joins TRBV7-9 and TRBJ2-7; D is uncertain. Trimming removed 3 bases from V and 3 bases from J, with 12 bases in between. Germline V gene sequence: CDR1 SEHNR, CDR2 FQNEAQ (reference sequence). The CDR3 sequence is 14 residues long. The CDR3 DNA is TGTGCCAGCAGCTTTACCACAGTTGACTACGAGCAGTACTTC. Translation gives CASSFTTVDYEQYF.

This clone was found a few times. In DNA form, the CDR3 reads TGTGCCAGCAGCCCCCCGGGACTAGCGGCTGGGGGGGAGCTGTTTTTT. Protein product: CASSPPGLAAGGELFF. V and J are TRBV28 and TRBJ2-2; 11 bases line up with TRBD2. Per the germline V gene, CDR1 is MDHEN and CDR2 is SYDVKM. The CDR3 has 16 residues. The V gene end was trimmed by 6 bases and the J gene end by 8 bases; junction bases not matched to a gene: 11.